This T cell receptor (beta chain) was identified during a study of T cells after yellow fever vaccination. In this sample, this clonotype turned up many times. Trimming left V 6 bases short and J 0 bases short, with 13 bases between. The CDR3 is 15 amino acids. Germline CDR1 is MDHEN and CDR2 is SYDVKM. TCRdb used MiXCR to reprocess the 5' RACE reads, holding one entry per CDR3 protein. The sample contains some 350,000 distinct CDR3 sequences, 3% to 4.5% of which appear only once. The clonotype comes from a man aged 18 to 35 who received the YFV17D yellow fever vaccine. The V gene is TRBV28, the J gene TRBJ2-3; D assignment may be TRBD1 or TRBD2 (5 bases each). This sample comprised PBMCs, obtained 5 days after the yellow fever booster vaccination. CDR3 sequence: CASSPSGPSTDTQYF. Here the CDR3 DNA reads TGTGCCAGCAGCCCCTCGGGGCCGAGCACAGATACGCAGTATTTT.